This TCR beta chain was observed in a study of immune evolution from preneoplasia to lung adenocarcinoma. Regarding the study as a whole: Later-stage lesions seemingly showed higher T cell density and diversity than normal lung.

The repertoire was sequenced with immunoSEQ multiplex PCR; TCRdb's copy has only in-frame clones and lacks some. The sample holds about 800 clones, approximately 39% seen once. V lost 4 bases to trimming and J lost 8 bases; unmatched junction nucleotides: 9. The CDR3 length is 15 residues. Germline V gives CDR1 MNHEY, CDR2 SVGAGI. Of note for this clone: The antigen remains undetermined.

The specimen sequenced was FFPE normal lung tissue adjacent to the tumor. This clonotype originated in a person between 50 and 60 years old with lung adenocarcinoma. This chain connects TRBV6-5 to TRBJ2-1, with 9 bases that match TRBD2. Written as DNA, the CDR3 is TGTGCCAGCAGTTCTCCTATGCGGGGGGGCGATGAGCAGTTCTTC. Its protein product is CASSSPMRGGDEQFF.